The 22 T cell receptor beta chains listed next were all sequenced from one sample in a study of blood T cell repertoires in COVID-19. Assay used: immunoSEQ multiplex PCR; TCRdb lists only in-frame clones, some missing. The sample shows around 70,000 clones, around 87% of them seen only once. The sequenced sample consisted of peripheral blood. The origin of the receptors is a woman younger than 30 with acute or convalescent COVID-19.

The chain joins TRBV7-2 to TRBJ1-2; D perhaps matches TRBD1 (5 bases). CDR1 is SGHTA and CDR2 is FQGNSA in the germline V gene. The CDR3 spans 13 residues. Trimming pared 2 bases from V and 6 bases from J, leaving 10 bases between. CDR3 DNA: TGTGCCAGCAGCTTAACCCCGACAGATGGCTACACCTTC. Its translation: CASSLTPTDGYTF. Complete variable domain (other parts from reference TRBV7-2 and TRBJ1-2): GAGVSQSPSNKVTEKGKDVELRCDPISGHTALYWYRQSLGQGLEFLIYFQGNSAPDKSGLPSDRFSAERTGGSVSTLTIQRTQQEDSAVYLCASSLTPTDGYTFGSGTRLTVV.

The V call is TRBV6-5, the J call TRBJ1-1; 7 positions agree with TRBD1. This CDR3 spans 13 amino acids. V lost 4 bases, J lost 4 bases, and 3 bases stayed unmatched. Germline V CDR1 and CDR2: MNHEY, SVGAGI. CDR3 in DNA: TGTGCCAGCAGTTCCGGACAGGCCACTGAAGCTTTCTTT. Translation gives CASSSGQATEAFF.

This sequence joins TRBV27 and TRBJ2-1, with a possible D match to TRBD2 (6 bases). The ends were cut back, 3 bases at V and 10 bases at J, with 10 bases in the middle. Germline loops: CDR1 MNHEY, CDR2 SMNVEV (reference sequence). The CDR3 has 12 amino acids. The CDR3 reads CASSFPGGEQFF. Here the CDR3 DNA reads TGTGCCAGCAGTTTCCCTGGAGGGGAGCAGTTCTTC.

This clone was detected only a few times. This chain uses TRBV11-2 with TRBJ2-7; 9 nucleotides line up with TRBD1. The V and J ends lost 2 bases and 9 bases, in that order; junction bases with no gene match: 8. The germline CDR1 and CDR2 sequences are SGHAT and FQNNGV. The CDR3 covers 14 residues. This CDR3 is CASSLQQGAGVQYF. In nucleotides, the CDR3 is TGTGCCAGCAGCTTACAACAGGGGGCAGGGGTGCAGTACTTC.

This clone has just one count. The rearrangement joins TRBV5-1 to TRBJ2-5, with 8 nucleotides matching TRBD2. Trimming removed 4 bases from V and 1 base from J; junction bases left unmatched: 6. Germline CDR1 SGHRS, CDR2 YFSETQ. The CDR3 is 15 amino acids. CDR3 coding DNA: TGCGCCAGCAGCGCGGAGCGGGGGCTCCAAGAGACCCAGTACTTC. Amino acids: CASSAERGLQETQYF.

This clone has a single count. V and J are TRBV11-3 and TRBJ2-2; TRBD2 might be the D (6 bases). CDR1 SGHNT and CDR2 YENEEA come from the germline V gene. This CDR3 is built from 16 residues. Trimming took off 0 bases at V and 6 bases at J, with 14 bases between the two ends. Written as DNA, the CDR3 is TGTGCCAGCAGCTTAGACGGCGGGGTAGGGGCCGGGGAGCTGTTTTTT. Protein: CASSLDGGVGAGELFF.

V and J are TRBV6-5 and TRBJ1-1, with no clear D. Trimming pared 5 bases from V and 4 bases from J, leaving 11 bases between. Germline assignment: CDR1 MNHEY and CDR2 SVGAGI. The CDR3 extends over 13 amino acids. The CDR3 loop reads CASSSSGGTEAFF. CDR3 nucleotide sequence: TGTGCCAGCAGTAGCTCCGGAGGCACTGAAGCTTTCTTT.

The rearrangement links TRBV7-8 to TRBJ1-1; TRBD1 is a possible D gene (6 bases). The CDR3 covers 14 residues. Trimming pared 5 bases from V and 0 bases from J, leaving 10 bases between. Looked up from germline, CDR1 is SGHVS and CDR2 is FQNEAQ. CDR3 in DNA: TGTGCCAGCAGCCAGACAGGCGTGAACACTGAAGCTTTCTTT. This translates into CASSQTGVNTEAFF.

The chain couples TRBV9 to TRBJ1-2, with no clear D. Between the trimmed V and J ends, which lost 4 bases and 3 bases, there was a span of 16 bases. The length of the CDR3 is 15 residues. Germline V CDR1 and CDR2: SGDLS, YYNGEE. The CDR3 loop is CASSSSVDRHYGYTF. As DNA, the CDR3 is TGTGCCAGCAGCTCTAGCGTCGATCGGCACTATGGCTACACCTTC.

The chain recombines TRBV7-9 with TRBJ2-2, with D tentatively TRBD2 (6 bases). Trimming removed 1 base at V and 1 base at J, with 7 bases between. Germline V gene lookup returns CDR1 SEHNR and CDR2 FQNEAQ (reference sequence). CDR3 length equals 15 residues. The CDR3 sequence: CASSLDGRNTGELFF. CDR3 nucleotide sequence: TGTGCCAGCAGCTTAGACGGGAGGAACACCGGGGAGCTGTTTTTT. Supplemented by reference TRBV7-9 and TRBJ2-2, the full variable domain reads DTGVSQNPRHKITKRGQNVTFRCDPISEHNRLYWYRQTLGQGPEFLTYFQNEAQLEKSRLLSDRFSAERPKGSFSTLEIQRTEQGDSAMYLCASSLDGRNTGELFFGEGSRLTVL.

This chain uses TRBV24-1 with TRBJ2-2; TRBD2 might be the D (6 bases). This CDR3 has 17 amino acids. V lost 3 bases to trimming and J lost 0 bases, with 13 bases between them. Germline V gene data show CDR1 as KGHDR and CDR2 as SFDVKD. The CDR3 nucleotides are TGTGCCACCAGTGATCACCCAGGGACTCCGAACACCGGGGAGCTGTTTTTT. It yields the protein CATSDHPGTPNTGELFF.

The J gene is TRBJ2-1, the V gene TRBV30, with D perhaps TRBD1 (6 bases). This CDR3 has 12 residues. Germline V lookup: CDR1 GTSNPN, CDR2 SVGIG (reference sequence). V was trimmed by 4 bases and J by 2 bases, leaving 6 bases between them. The CDR3 region has the DNA TGTGCCTGGACAGGGGCCTACAATGAGCAGTTCTTC. Protein product: CAWTGAYNEQFF.

The chain couples TRBV6-5 to TRBJ2-1; tentative D call: TRBD1 (6 bases). The ends were cut back, 4 bases at V and 8 bases at J, with 21 bases in the middle. CDR3 length: 16 residues. Germline CDR1 MNHEY, CDR2 SVGAGI. The CDR3 sequence: CASSSGPGATGDEQFF. In DNA form, the CDR3 reads TGTGCCAGCAGTTCAGGCCCAGGGGCGACCGGAGATGAGCAGTTCTTC.

This sequence joins TRBV19 and TRBJ2-2, with D possibly being TRBD1 (5 bases). Germline V gene sequence: CDR1 LNHDA, CDR2 SQIVND (reference sequence). The CDR3 covers 16 residues. The V end was cut by 6 bases, the J end by 2 bases, with 16 bases between. CDR3 loop: CASRDFRVGNTGELFF. The CDR3, as DNA: TGTGCCAGTAGAGATTTCAGGGTGGGAAACACCGGGGAGCTGTTTTTT.

DNA for the CDR3: TGTGCCACCCCGTGGCTAGCGGGTAGCACAGATACGCAGTATTTT. Its translation: CATPWLAGSTDTQYF. The genes are TRBV6-4 and TRBJ2-3; 8 bases align to TRBD2. CDR1 and CDR2 from the germline V gene are MRHNA and SNTAGT. The CDR3 runs 15 residues. Germline trimming cut 10 bases from V and 0 bases from J; bases unmatched to any gene: 9.

The chain links TRBV3-1 (or the pseudogene TRBV3-2) to TRBJ2-1; TRBD2 agrees at 11 bases. CDR3 length: 17 residues. Germline CDR1 reads LGHDT; CDR2 reads YNNKEL (reference sequence). The ends lost 4 bases at V and 5 bases at J; junction bases unmatched: 10. The chain's CDR3 is CASSRSFGTSGHNEQFF. The DNA of the CDR3 is TGTGCCAGCAGCCGGTCTTTCGGGACTAGCGGACACAATGAGCAGTTCTTC.

This chain links TRBV19 with TRBJ2-1; 8 bases match TRBD1. The junction had 6 bases not matched to a gene; V was cut back by 6 bases and J by 5 bases. Per the germline V gene, CDR1 is LNHDA and CDR2 is SQIVND (reference sequence). The CDR3 is 14 amino acids. CDR3 bases: TGTGCCAGTAGGTCGGGACAGGATAACAATGAGCAGTTCTTC. Its protein is CASRSGQDNNEQFF. Looking up the rest from reference TRBV19 and TRBJ2-1 gives the full variable domain: DGGITQSPKYLFRKEGQNVTLSCEQNLNHDAMYWYRQDPGQGLRLIYYSQIVNDFQKGDIAEGYSVSREKKESFPLTVTSAQKNPTAFYLCASRSGQDNNEQFFGPGTRLTVL.

This clone was picked up a small number of times. The same CDR3 is also encoded by other DNA sequences in this sample. The chain combines TRBV5-1 with TRBJ2-7, with 7 bases that match TRBD2. Trimming removed 0 bases from V and 3 bases from J; junction bases left unmatched: 9. Germline V gene lookup returns CDR1 SGHRS and CDR2 YFSETQ. This CDR3 has 16 residues. The CDR3 protein is CASSLVSGGNRYEQYF. For the CDR3, the DNA is TGCGCCAGCAGCTTGGTTTCCGGGGGGAATCGCTACGAGCAGTACTTC. The variable domain in full, with the rest retrieved from reference TRBV5-1 and TRBJ2-7, is KAGVTQTPRYLIKTRGQQVTLSCSPISGHRSVSWYQQTPGQGLQFLFEYFSETQRNKGNFPGRFSGRQFSNSRSEMNVSTLELGDSALYLCASSLVSGGNRYEQYFGPGTRLTVT.

The chain carries TRBV28 and TRBJ2-5; TRBD2 matches 14 bases. V was clipped by 5 bases and J by 5 bases; unmatched bases: 10. The CDR3 covers 17 residues. Germline CDR1 is MDHEN and CDR2 is SYDVKM. The CDR3 loop is CASSLLGLAGADETQYF. The CDR3 region has the DNA TGTGCCAGCAGTCTGTTGGGACTAGCGGGAGCTGATGAGACCCAGTACTTC.

The J gene is TRBJ1-6, the V gene TRBV27; TRBD1 might be the D (6 bases). The CDR3 is 17 residues long. Germline CDR1 is MNHEY and CDR2 is SMNVEV (reference sequence). The V and J ends lost 1 base and 9 bases respectively, with 19 bases between them. The CDR3 coding sequence is TGTGCCAGCAGTTTATGGAAAGGGGGGGGAGGAGGTTCACCCCTCCACTTT. Translation: CASSLWKGGGGGSPLHF.

The chain employs TRBV29-1 and TRBJ1-2; TRBD1 aligns across 10 bases. The CDR3 is 13 amino acids. Losses at the gene ends were 5 bases for V and 4 bases for J; bases not matched to a gene: 4. The germline gives CDR1 SQVTM, CDR2 ANQGSEA. DNA for the CDR3: TGCAGCGTTCGGACAGGGGGTATCTATGGCTACACCTTC. Amino acids: CSVRTGGIYGYTF.

The chain employs TRBV7-2 and TRBJ2-5, with 11 bases lining up with TRBD2. Germline CDR1 reads SGHTA; CDR2 reads FQGNSA. V lost 4 bases to trimming and J lost 2 bases; unmatched junction nucleotides: 3. The CDR3 covers 15 residues. The CDR3: CASSWVAGGQETQYF. In DNA form, the CDR3 reads TGTGCCAGCAGCTGGGTAGCGGGAGGGCAAGAGACCCAGTACTTC.